This T cell receptor (beta chain) was captured by sequencing in a study of T cell changes during pregnancy in multiple sclerosis. Method: immunoSEQ multiplex PCR; TCRdb's copy keeps in-frame clones and lacks some. The table has tens of thousands of clones, under 90% seen once. Germline values: CDR1 ENHRY, CDR2 SYGVKD. V lost 10 bases and J lost 8, with 20 bases in between. The CDR3 runs to 14 residues. The sample here was peripheral blood, taken after pregnancy. This clonotype was obtained from a female donor in good health, enrolled as a control in a pregnancy study. The rearrangement links TRBV10-3 to TRBJ1-4, with D perhaps matching TRBD1 (6 bases). CDR3 bases: TGTGCCACCTCCACACAGGGCTTGGGGGAAAAACTGTTTTTT. This codes for CATSTQGLGEKLFF.